This T cell receptor beta chain was observed in a study of cytomegalovirus exposure and HLA in healthy donors (TCRdb year 2017). Regarding the research as a whole: An earlier analysis of approximately 640 of the donors reported approximately 270 Gb of sequence data and around 110 million unique TCR beta sequences from 150 million to 200 million T cells. Rather than drawing on any new phenotypic data, the later analysis identified candidate immune exposures from TCR beta sequences and the way those sequences occurred across donors. Among the roughly 400 genotyped donors, approximately 77% belonged to the genetic ancestry cluster associated with self-reported Caucasian donors. Every discovery cohort repertoire had been produced on one sequencing platform. Class I and class II HLA loci were covered by the typing at four-digit resolution. A later genetic analysis used genome-wide SNP genotypes for about three fifths of the 666 donors, treating that subset as a discovery cohort. The study aimed to test whether cataloging public T cell receptors could reveal signatures of past pathogen exposure. Donor age, sex, ethnicity and CMV serostatus were compiled alongside the repertoire data. A later analysis re-analyzed previously published TCR beta repertoires from 500 to 700 donors and added high-resolution HLA genotyping to study TCR occurrence patterns. Typing coverage differed by locus: A, B, C, DRB1 and DQB1 were typed in about 620-640 donors, DQA1 in about 500, DPA1 in approximately 610, and DPB1 in 472. The study used immunosequencing to profile the T cell repertoires of approximately 640 subjects and linked those repertoires to cytomegalovirus serostatus. Because of strong linkage in the cohort, five DR-DQ haplotypes were treated as single units for association and clustering. An earlier analysis of nearly 600 of the donors applied high-throughput TCR beta sequencing to assess whether each TCR beta V gene segment acted as functional or pseudogenic. About 310 gigabases of sequencing data and 70 million to 100 million unique TCR sequences were included in an early release covering around 600 HLA-typed donors. Besides the first cohort of around 700 subjects, a separate validation cohort made up of 95 to 150 different subjects was used. High-throughput TCR immunosequencing, statistical association of individual TCRs with disease status, and machine learning were combined to predict cytomegalovirus infection status. On average, roughly 240,000 unique TCR beta nucleotide sequences were sequenced per donor among some 430 genotyped donors of the cohort, with about 17% of those sequences being non-productive. Points the paper makes about the study in general: Several of the top co-occurrence clusters appeared to be linked to parvovirus B19, influenza, CMV and Epstein-Barr virus, according to a later analysis. A cluster of highly shared sequence variants was judged likely to be a technical artifact of the sequencing pipeline. While some public TCRs were present in many individuals, most TCR sequences turned up only very rarely across donors. Compared with equally common non-associated chains, HLA-associated TCR beta chains in a later analysis were more clonally expanded and had lower generation probabilities. In a later analysis, most CMV-associated TCR beta chains were found to appear HLA-restricted, with HLA associations seemingly driven largely by CMV exposure. According to the authors, the approach could potentially be generalized to other disease states and immunological phenotypes. In an earlier analysis of under 600 of the donors, most TCR beta V segments were observed in productive rearrangements about 90% or about 30% of the time, broadly matching IMGT annotations. In vitro tests confirmed that a few of the cytomegalovirus-associated TCR beta chains recognize cytomegalovirus antigens. The classifier was reported to diagnose cytomegalovirus status with high specificity and sensitivity in both the original and validation cohorts. Immune exposure information for the cohort was limited to CMV serostatus. V-gene and J-gene trimming of TCR beta chains was associated with a missense DCLRE1C variant in a later genetic analysis, and the association was replicated in an independent cohort. In a later analysis, the rate of TCR association differed among HLA loci, with DRB1 alleles having the most associated TCRs and HLA-C alleles having the fewest. The presence/absence analyses assumed that sequencing depth was roughly uniform across donors, and that assumption may not be true. The study gave a list of roughly 150 TCR beta chains associated with cytomegalovirus. Because HLA typing was unavailable for some donors at each locus, only the typed subset was used in association tests. Some IMGT-functional V segments, including TRBV6-2 and TRBV6-3, could not be distinguished by the 87-base-pair reads and were therefore excluded. According to a later genetic analysis, donors in an Asian-associated ancestry cluster had fewer N-insertions in productive TCRs than the approximately 670-donor mean. When HLA alleles, especially DR and DQ, strongly co-occurred, TCR associations were difficult to assign to individual alleles. A later analysis associated about 17,000 TCR beta sequences with specific HLA alleles at a false discovery rate of 0.05. Because counts were too low, approximately 18 rarely observed V segments, including chromosome 9 orphons, were excluded from the earlier analysis of several hundred of the donors. In this cohort, only TCR beta chains were sequenced, and detectable features were limited by the absence of alpha or paired-chain data. A further reported finding was that TCR beta sequences accurately predicted the HLA-A and HLA-B alleles for most subjects in the first cohort. Linkage disequilibrium might explain the correlated functional status among segregating V segments, but an unknown experimental factor could not be excluded.

The CDR3 numbers 20 residues from cysteine through phenylalanine. Just CDR3 DNA is preserved here, 60 bases in frame from base 1. The cohort consisted of hundreds of healthy bone marrow donors. All cohort members were sampled while nominally healthy, although unrecorded immune exposures were likely present. The donor was CMV seropositive and belonged to the group of 270 or so seropositive cohort members. A peripheral blood sample was collected from each donor, and TCR beta sequencing was performed on peripheral blood mononuclear cells. The Qiagen DNeasy Blood Extraction Kit was used to extract genomic DNA from the blood cell samples. About this clone itself: Its binding antigen is unknown. No base quality information exists; no much larger clone differs at one position.

Libraries were made using the immunoSEQ multiplex PCR assay. The multiplex PCR relied on a mix of 60 forward primers for TCR Vbeta segments and 13 reverse primers for TCR Jbeta segments. The CDR3 region of rearranged TCR beta genes was amplified from genomic DNA by a multiplex PCR assay. Amplified TCR beta libraries were sequenced as 87-base-pair reads on the Illumina HiSeq System. From the authors' description of their analysis: In a later analysis, some 80 million unique TCR beta chains were counted across the approximately 640 repertoires, and around 10 million of these chains were shared by at least two donors. Raw reads were error-corrected and collapsed into unique sequences with a nearest-neighbor algorithm that merged closely related sequences to remove PCR and sequencing errors. To assign V, D and J gene segments, CDR3 sequences were aligned to IMGT reference sequences. For a sequence to be retained, a match of at least six nucleotides was required to both a V gene segment and a J gene segment. A rearrangement counted as productive if the CDR3 had no stop codons and remained in frame with V and J, and every other rearrangement counted as non-productive. CDR3 was defined according to IMGT convention as the region running from the second conserved V-encoded cysteine to the conserved J-encoded phenylalanine. In an earlier analysis of roughly 610 of the donors, sequences lacking an unambiguous match to a single V gene segment were excluded. In an earlier analysis of a few hundred of the donors, V segments were called functional above 56.7% productive rearrangements and were called segregating when the between-donor standard deviation exceeded 5%. To diagnose cytomegalovirus status from the catalog of TCR beta chain sequences, a statistical classification framework was built. V and J gene assignment, in a later analysis, came from comparing TCR nucleotide sequences with IMGT/GENE-DB human TR gene sequences. The TCRdist pipeline was used in a later analysis to assign CDR3 sequences and most-parsimonious VDJ recombination scenarios. In a later analysis, each TCR beta chain was defined by its CDR3 amino acid sequence together with its V-gene family, and reads without a unique V-gene family were excluded. As a way to deal with suspected cross-contamination and a sequencing artifact, a later analysis dropped more than 500 nucleotide sequences that were highly shared and had low generation probability. For each public chain, a later analysis derived a clonal expansion index from normalized ranks of inferred template counts within each repertoire. Generation probabilities in a later analysis came from a VDJ recombination model fitted to out-of-frame rearrangements, and those results were checked against IGoR. In a later analysis, TCR-TCR, TCR-HLA and TCR-CMV co-occurrence was scored with hypergeometric tests, and a repertoire-size bias correction was applied to TCR pairs. To estimate false discovery rates, a later analysis permuted the HLA or CMV assignments 20 times. A later analysis grouped co-occurring TCRs with DBSCAN, adding TCRdist sequence similarity when clustering within HLA-allele-positive subsets. Repertoires with fewer than 30,000 or more than 120,000 public chains, plus five repertoires with anomalous nucleotide sharing, were excluded from co-occurrence clustering. This is the immuneACCESS table as TCRdb keeps it, with only in-frame sequences that have V and J called. A part of the clones is gone; compared with another copy, unresolved V genes explain less than half, and the rest is unexplained. V and J calls and clone size come straight from that table; D and trimming were deduced from the DNA. Counted in this sample were more than 80,000 clones; around nine tenths of them appeared once. About 8.6% of the sample is in the top ten clones.

Material: PBMCs. The V and J segments used are TRBV21-1 and TRBJ2-7; the table's D call, TRBD2, has no DNA check behind it. TRBV21-1 is tagged as a pseudogene. The receptor was isolated from a man aged 25-40 years in good health and CMV-seropositive. The CDR3 region: CASSKNYRTSGNQAAYEQYF. The DNA sequence is as follows: TGTGCCAGCAGCAAAAATTATCGGACTAGCGGGAATCAAGCGGCCTACGAGCAGTACTTC.